This T cell receptor (beta chain) was recorded in a study of Ad26.COV2.S vaccination and SARS-CoV-2 variants. Overall study context: Doses of Ad26.COV2.S were injected into muscle once or twice, 56 days apart. Study observations and caveats: Total T cell responses were possibly underestimated by TCR breadth and depth analyses. Substantial post-vaccination breadth of spike-specific CD8+ and CD4+ T cell responses was reported. Vaccine recipients surpassed placebo recipients in spike-specific TCR breadth.

As for treatment: around 19 received Ad26.COV2.S at low or high dose, single or two shots; roughly five received placebo; per-sample allocation not given. Following the first vaccine or placebo injection, samples were taken on day 63. Profiling relied on immunoSEQ multiplex PCR, and the TCRdb table lists in-frame clones only, not all of them. The sample records 500,000 or so clones, approximately 89% being singletons. This CDR3 has 14 residues. CDR1 is ENHRY and CDR2 is SYGVKD in the germline V gene. V was clipped by 2 bases and J by 1 base, with 5 bases between them. Regarding this clone: Antigen specificity is unknown. The sample contains more than one DNA sequence encoding this CDR3.

The source of this sequence is a person between 18 and 60 years old who received the Ad26.COV2.S COVID-19 vaccine or a placebo. The sequencing here drew on peripheral blood, taken in a trial of Ad26.COV2.S vaccine versus placebo. The chain combines TRBV10-3 with TRBJ2-2; perhaps TRBD1 as D (5 bases). The CDR3 loop reads CAISEGQNTGELFF. The CDR3 nucleotides are TGTGCCATCAGTGAGGGACAGAACACCGGGGAGCTGTTTTTT.